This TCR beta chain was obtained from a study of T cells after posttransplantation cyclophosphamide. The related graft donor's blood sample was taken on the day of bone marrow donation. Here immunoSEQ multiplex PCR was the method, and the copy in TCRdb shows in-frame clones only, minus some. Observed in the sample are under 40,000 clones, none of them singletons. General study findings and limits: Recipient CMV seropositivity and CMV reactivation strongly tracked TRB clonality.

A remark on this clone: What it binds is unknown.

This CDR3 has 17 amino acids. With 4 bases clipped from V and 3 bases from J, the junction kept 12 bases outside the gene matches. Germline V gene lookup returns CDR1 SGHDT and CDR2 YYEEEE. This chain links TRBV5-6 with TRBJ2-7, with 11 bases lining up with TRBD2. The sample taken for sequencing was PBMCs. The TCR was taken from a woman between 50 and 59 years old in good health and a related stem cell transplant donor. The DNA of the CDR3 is TGTGCCAGCAGCCGACGAAGAGGGACTAGCGGTTTCTACGAGCAGTACTTC. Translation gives CASSRRRGTSGFYEQYF. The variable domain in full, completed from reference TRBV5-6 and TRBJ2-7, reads DAGVTQSPTHLIKTRGQQVTLRCSPKSGHDTVSWYQQALGQGPQFIFQYYEEEERQRGNFPDRFSGHQFPNYSSELNVNALLLGDSALYLCASSRRRGTSGFYEQYFGPGTRLTVT.